Listed below are T cell receptor beta chains from one sample, sequenced in a study of T-cell reconstitution after alpha-beta-depleted transplantation in children. TCRdb processed the PCR reads anew with MiXCR; each CDR3 protein has one entry. The sample has some 260,000 distinct CDR3 sequences; about 24% are singletons. The material was PBMCs, mostly from graft donor cells, obtained 360 days after TCRalphabeta/CD19-depleted stem cell transplant. The source of these receptors is a female patient younger than 10 who had a stem cell transplant for congenital amegakaryocytic thrombocytopenia, so the T cells may come from the graft donor. CDR3s include the opening cysteine and the closing phenylalanine or tryptophan. A D gene is named only where the DNA matches it firmly. Size is stated for part of the rows, as once, few or many counts, or as a class when the clone is expanded.

15,-,TRBJ2-3,TRBV12-3/TRBV12-4,TRBD1,TGTGCCAGCAGTCCGGGGGACAGGGTAATAGATACGCAGTATTTT,CASSPGDRVIDTQYF
16,-,TRBJ2-2,TRBV4-2,-,TGTGCCAGCAGCCAAGTCGACGACTTAAACACCGGGGAGCTGTTTTTT,CASSQVDDLNTGELFF
15,many,TRBJ2-7,TRBV7-2,TRBD1,TGTGCCAGCAGCTTTATAACAGGGGATGCATACGAGCAGTACTTC,CASSFITGDAYEQYF
16,-,TRBJ1-1,TRBV20-1,-,TGCAGTGCTAGACGGAAGCGTGGCCGGAGGGACACTGAAGCTTTCTTT,CSARRKRGRRDTEAFF
14,-,TRBJ1-1,TRBV28,-,TGTGCCAGCAGTTTAACCAGGGCCTCCACTGAAGCTTTCTTT,CASSLTRASTEAFF
16,few,TRBJ2-1,TRBV5-1,-,TGCGCCAGCAGCTCTCCATTTACGGGGCCCTACAATGAGCAGTTCTTC,CASSSPFTGPYNEQFF
12,few,TRBJ1-2,TRBV29-1,-,TGCAGCGTTGAACCCGAACAGGATGGCTACACCTTC,CSVEPEQDGYTF
15,-,TRBJ2-3,TRBV28,-,TGTGCCAGCAGTCCCCTTTGGCTTAGCACAGATACGCAGTATTTT,CASSPLWLSTDTQYF
12,few,TRBJ1-2,TRBV2,-,TGTGCCAGTACAGGGAACGACTATGGCTACACCTTC,CASTGNDYGYTF
14,few,TRBJ1-1,TRBV7-6,-,TGTGCCAGCAGCTTAGCCGACTTGAACACTGAAGCTTTCTTT,CASSLADLNTEAFF
13,few,TRBJ2-7,TRBV20-1,TRBD2,TGCAGTGCTAGGACTAGCGGGGCCTACGAGCAGTACTTC,CSARTSGAYEQYF
14,few,TRBJ1-3,TRBV12-3/TRBV12-4,-,TGTGCCAGCAGTTTACAGTCAAAGGGAAACACCATATATTTT,CASSLQSKGNTIYF